The 17 T cell receptor beta chains below come from one sample, sequenced in a study of T cells in Graves' hyperthyroidism and ophthalmopathy (dated by TCRdb to about 2019). The receptor library was made with multiplex PCR. TCRdb names Illumina HiSeq 2000 as the instrument used. Amplification of TCR beta CDR3 regions was carried out from RNA transcripts. For the first round of RT-PCR on the TCR CDR3, the HTBI primer set was used together with the Qiagen OneStep RT-PCR kit. TCRdb redid the processing of the public reads, applying fastp at Q25 and MiXCR, and retained in-frame beta chains. Records with the same CDR3 protein are collapsed into one entry carrying the most frequent genes and DNA. The sample data list about 360,000 distinct CDR3 sequences, and 15% to 19% of these were observed just once. The ten largest clones represent 25% to 30% of the sample. The specimen was blood. These receptors all stem from a woman aged 18-35 years with Graves' hyperthyroidism that later progressed to Graves' ophthalmopathy.

The chain is built from TRBV20-1 and TRBJ1-3; the D is unclear. Germline CDR1 DFQATT, CDR2 SNEGSKA (reference sequence). The V and J ends lost 0 bases and 0 bases respectively, with 9 bases between them. The CDR3 consists of 15 residues. The CDR3 protein is CSARDRPSSGNTIYF. CDR3 sequence (DNA): TGCAGTGCTAGAGATAGACCTAGCTCTGGAAACACCATATATTTT.

As concerns this clonotype: This may stem from a read error, because a much larger clone lies one nucleotide away. This likely comes from a read error, as the CDR3 has no conserved phenylalanine or tryptophan at its end. This chain connects TRBV4-3 to TRBJ1-1; D is uncertain. The V end lost 0 bases, the J end lost 1 base, and 9 bases lay between the germline ends. CDR1 and CDR2 from the germline V gene are LGHNA and YSLEER. The CDR3 length is 15 residues. Here the CDR3 reads CASSQEWAANTEAFS. The CDR3 nucleotides are TGCGCCAGCAGCCAAGAGTGGGCGGCGAACACTGAAGCTTTCTCT.

This clonotype was counted ten times or more. The V call is TRBV7-8, the J call TRBJ2-3, with TRBD2 matching 12 bases. This CDR3 spans 18 amino acids. Trimming took 2 bases from V and 2 from J; bases not matched to a gene: 8. Germline CDR1 reads SGHVS; CDR2 reads FQNEAQ. CDR3 residues: CASSLTLAGGPVTDTQYF. In DNA, the CDR3 is TGTGCCAGCAGCTTAACGCTAGCGGGAGGGCCGGTCACAGATACGCAGTATTTT.

This clonotype showed up just a few times. The V and J genes are TRBV4-3 and TRBJ2-3; 9 positions agree with TRBD2. This CDR3 has 15 residues. The V segment lost 4 bases and the J segment 2 bases; nucleotides outside the gene matches: 4. Per the germline V gene, CDR1 is LGHNA and CDR2 is YSLEER. The CDR3 is CASSLAGADTDTQYF. CDR3 in DNA: TGCGCCAGCAGCCTAGCGGGAGCCGACACAGATACGCAGTATTTT.

This clonotype appeared many times. The chain recombines TRBV29-1 with TRBJ2-3; the D is unclear. Between the trimmed V and J ends, which lost 5 bases and 4 bases, there was a span of 13 bases. Germline assignment: CDR1 SQVTM and CDR2 ANQGSEA. The CDR3 sequence is 13 residues long. DNA for the CDR3: TGCAGCGTTTCCGCCATACCCGCAGATACGCAGTATTTT. It yields the protein CSVSAIPADTQYF.

This clonotype has at least ten counts. The V call is TRBV28, the J call TRBJ2-7; maybe TRBD1 (6 bases). Germline V CDR1 and CDR2: MDHEN, SYDVKM. V was cut by 7 bases and J by 1 base, with 8 bases left in between. CDR3 length equals 12 residues. The CDR3 reads CASKRGSYEQYF. The CDR3, as DNA: TGTGCCAGCAAGAGGGGGTCCTACGAGCAGTACTTC.

This clonotype was observed at least ten times. The V call is TRBV30, the J call TRBJ2-7; tentatively, D is TRBD1 (5 bases). The CDR3 extends over 12 amino acids. V lost 4 bases to trimming and J lost 7 bases, with 14 bases between them. Per germline, CDR1 GTSNPN and CDR2 SVGIG (reference sequence). CDR3 sequence reads: CAWNPVGPEQYF. In DNA, the CDR3 is TGTGCCTGGAACCCTGTGGGGCCTGAGCAGTACTTC.

Ten or more counts support this clonotype. The chain carries TRBV20-1 and TRBJ1-5; 7 nucleotides match TRBD1. The germline V gene encodes CDR1 DFQATT and CDR2 SNEGSKA (reference sequence). The CDR3 sequence is 15 residues long. J gave up 1 base and V 1 base, and 4 bases lay outside the gene matches. CDR3 DNA: TGCAGTGCTAGAGTACCGGGACAGAGCAATCAGCCCCAGCATTTT. It specifies CSARVPGQSNQPQHF.

This clonotype showed up many times. The chain uses TRBV3-1 and TRBJ1-2; D gene uncertain. CDR3 length: 16 residues. Trimming stripped 0 bases from V and 2 bases from J, with 13 bases between. Per the germline V gene, CDR1 is LGHDT and CDR2 is YNNKEL (reference sequence). The CDR3 is CASSQDFSGTNYGYTF. The CDR3 region has the DNA TGTGCCAGCAGCCAAGATTTCAGTGGTACCAACTATGGCTACACCTTC.

This clonotype was recorded at least ten times. This chain joins TRBV20-1 and TRBJ2-5, with 8 bases matching TRBD2. This CDR3 contains 16 residues. Per germline, CDR1 DFQATT and CDR2 SNEGSKA (reference sequence). Trimming took 0 bases from V and 3 from J; bases not matched to a gene: 9. The CDR3 loop reads CSAREGVAGREETQYF. The CDR3 bases are TGCAGTGCTAGAGAGGGAGTAGCGGGAAGGGAAGAGACCCAGTACTTC.

This clonotype showed up just a few times. CDR3 in DNA: TGTGCCAGCAGCGTAGGGAGTGGGCGCGTTGGGGTTAACACTGAAGCTTTCTTT. Encoded protein: CASSVGSGRVGVNTEAFF. The chain has TRBV9 and TRBJ1-1; no clear D. The CDR3 has 18 amino acids. Per germline, CDR1 SGDLS and CDR2 YYNGEE. V was shortened by 0 bases and J by 2 bases, with 20 bases between the two germline ends. The complete variable domain, with remaining parts taken from reference TRBV9 and TRBJ1-1, reads DSGVTQTPKHLITATGQRVTLRCSPRSGDLSVYWYQQSLDQGLQFLIQYYNGEERAKGNILERFSAQQFPDLHSELNLSSLELGDSALYFCASSVGSGRVGVNTEAFFGQGTRLTVV.

This clonotype showed up many times. CDR3 in DNA: TGTGCCAGCAGTAGACAGGGAGGCTCCTATGGCTACACCTTC. Amino acid sequence: CASSRQGGSYGYTF. J is TRBJ1-2 and V is TRBV28; 7 positions match TRBD1. Germline values: CDR1 MDHEN, CDR2 SYDVKM. This CDR3 is built from 14 residues. V lost 5 bases and J lost 4; bases outside the gene matches: 7.

This clonotype was found many times. This rearrangement joins TRBV28 to TRBJ2-1; 8 bases are a match to TRBD2. Trimming removed 3 bases from V and 5 bases from J; junction bases left unmatched: 6. The CDR3 has 15 residues. Germline CDR1 reads MDHEN; CDR2 reads SYDVKM. In DNA form, the CDR3 reads TGTGCCAGCAGTTTGAGGCGGGAGGCGAACAATGAGCAGTTCTTC. Amino acids: CASSLRREANNEQFF.

This clonotype was seen only a few times. Mismatch with germline at one junction end may stem from a read error. The chain combines TRBV7-2 with TRBJ1-1, with 8 positions matching TRBD1. Germline CDR1 reads SGHTA; CDR2 reads FQGNSA. This CDR3 contains 18 residues. The CDR3: CASGQKTGDSLRNAEAFF. The CDR3, as DNA: TGTGCCAGCGGCCAGAAGACAGGGGACTCCCTTAGGAACGCTGAAGCTTTCTTT.

This clonotype was observed at least ten times. The chain joins TRBV28 to TRBJ2-5, with D hard to call. CDR3 size: 15 residues. Germline CDR1 reads MDHEN; CDR2 reads SYDVKM. V gave up 2 bases and J gave up 5 bases, with 15 bases separating them. The DNA of the CDR3 is TGTGCCAGCAGTTTAGAGGTGGGCCAGAGGGAGACCCAGTACTTC. Amino acids: CASSLEVGQRETQYF.

This clonotype showed up many times. CDR3 DNA sequence: TGTGCCAGCAGCCTCAGGACTAGCGTCACCGGGGAGCTGTTTTTT. It translates to CASSLRTSVTGELFF. J is TRBJ2-2 and V is TRBV3-1; 9 nucleotides agree with TRBD2. Trimming at V came to 4 bases and at J to 4 bases, leaving 4 bases not matched to a gene. The CDR3 totals 15 residues. The germline gives CDR1 LGHDT, CDR2 YNNKEL (reference sequence).

The V call is TRBV12-3 or TRBV12-4, the J call TRBJ2-1; possibly TRBD2 for D (6 bases). Judging by the DNA end, TRBJ2-7 fits better; the J call may be wrong. The CDR3 runs to 13 residues. The CDR3 loop reads CASRVPGDNEQYF. CDR3 nucleotides: TGTGCCAGCAGGGTCCCGGGAGACAATGAGCAGTACTTC.